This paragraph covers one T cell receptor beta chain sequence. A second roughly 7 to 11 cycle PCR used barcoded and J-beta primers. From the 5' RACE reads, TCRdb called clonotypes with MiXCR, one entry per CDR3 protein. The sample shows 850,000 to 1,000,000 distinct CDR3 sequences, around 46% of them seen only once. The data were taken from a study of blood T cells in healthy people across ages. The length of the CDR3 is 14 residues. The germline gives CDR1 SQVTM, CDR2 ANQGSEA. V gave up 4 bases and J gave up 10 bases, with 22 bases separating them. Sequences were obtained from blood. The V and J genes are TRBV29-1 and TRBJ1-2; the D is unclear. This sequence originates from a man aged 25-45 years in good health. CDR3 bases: TGCAGCGTTGGAATGGGTCTCCTTAGGAATGACTACACCTTC. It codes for CSVGMGLLRNDYTF. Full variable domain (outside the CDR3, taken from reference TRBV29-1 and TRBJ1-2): SAVISQKPSRDICQRGTSLTIQCQVDSQVTMMFWYRQQPGQSLTLIATANQGSEATYESGFVIDKFPISRPNLTFSTLTVSNMSPEDSSIYLCSVGMGLLRNDYTFGSGTRLTVV.